This TCR beta chain was recorded in a study of identical twins. Deletions cut 7 bases from V and 4 bases from J, with 14 bases between. CDR1 MNHEY and CDR2 SMNVEV come from the germline V gene (reference sequence). The CDR3 sequence is 15 residues long. The donors were all healthy and Caucasian. Template switching created a universal primer site, and the cDNA included unique molecular identifiers. TCRdb used MiXCR to reprocess the 5' RACE reads, holding one entry per CDR3 protein. The sample carries under 250,000 distinct CDR3 sequences, 9.5% to 15% recorded once. Separately, the same data were catalogued under a study of yellow fever vaccine responses in identical twins.

Sequencing input: memory (CD45RO+) T cells sorted from blood. This clonotype originated in a woman in her late teens or twenties in good health. The chain carries TRBV27 and TRBJ2-6; D remains unclear. Here the CDR3 reads CASTGRPIGANVLTF. The CDR3 nucleotides are TGTGCCAGCACCGGACGGCCAATCGGGGCCAACGTCCTGACTTTC.